Listed below are T cell receptor beta chains from one sample, sequenced in a study of blood T cell repertoires in COVID-19. Produced via immunoSEQ multiplex PCR; TCRdb's table is partial and in-frame only. The sample shows about 87,000 clones, less than 95% of them seen only once. Specimen: peripheral blood. These receptors originate from a young man with COVID-19, enrolled during active disease. CDR3s include the opening cysteine and the closing phenylalanine or tryptophan. Each record gives: J gene, clone size, V gene, D gene, CDR3 DNA, CDR3 protein. The D gene is left open where the match is weak. Expanded clones get a size class; other rows say once, few or many, or leave the size out.

J gene: TRBJ1-1; clone size: once; V gene: TRBV27; D gene: TRBD1; CDR3 DNA: TGTGCCAGCAGTACTCGGGACAGGGGGAACACTGAAGCTTTCTTT; CDR3 protein: CASSTRDRGNTEAFF
J gene: TRBJ2-1; clone size: NA; V gene: TRBV30; D gene: NA; CDR3 DNA: TGTGCCTGGAGTGTAGTCAACGTGGAGAGGCAGTTCTTC; CDR3 protein: CAWSVVNVERQFF
J gene: TRBJ2-1; clone size: NA; V gene: TRBV10-2; D gene: TRBD2; CDR3 DNA: TGCGCCAGCAGTGAACTAGCGGGAGATAATGAGCAGTTCTTC; CDR3 protein: CASSELAGDNEQFF
J gene: TRBJ1-2; clone size: NA; V gene: TRBV4-3; D gene: NA; CDR3 DNA: TGCGCCAGCAGCCAAGATAAAGGGCGTGTCAGGGAAAATGGCTACACCTTC; CDR3 protein: CASSQDKGRVRENGYTF
J gene: TRBJ1-5; clone size: NA; V gene: TRBV3-1/TRBV3-2; D gene: TRBD1; CDR3 DNA: TGTGCCAGCAGCCGCGGACAGGGATACAATCAGCCCCAGCATTTT; CDR3 protein: CASSRGQGYNQPQHF
J gene: TRBJ2-1; clone size: NA; V gene: TRBV24-1; D gene: TRBD1; CDR3 DNA: TGTGCCACCACCACAGGGGGCCCACCCCCCAATGAGCAGTTCTTC; CDR3 protein: CATTTGGPPPNEQFF
J gene: TRBJ1-1; clone size: once; V gene: TRBV4-1; D gene: NA; CDR3 DNA: TGCGCCAGCAGCCAAGTAGCCGATAAGAACACTGAAGCTTTCTTT; CDR3 protein: CASSQVADKNTEAFF
J gene: TRBJ1-2; clone size: NA; V gene: TRBV29-1; D gene: TRBD1; CDR3 DNA: TGCAGCGTTGAAGTTTCGATTAGGGACAGGGGTGTCTATGGCTACACCTTC; CDR3 protein: CSVEVSIRDRGVYGYTF
J gene: TRBJ2-5; clone size: NA; V gene: TRBV2; D gene: TRBD2; CDR3 DNA: TGTGCCAGCATTATTCTGCGGGAGATCGGCGAGACCCAGTACTTC; CDR3 protein: CASIILREIGETQYF
J gene: TRBJ2-7; clone size: NA; V gene: TRBV5-4; D gene: TRBD1; CDR3 DNA: TGTGCCAGCAGCTCCCTACGGACAGGGGCCTACGAGCAGTACTTC; CDR3 protein: CASSSLRTGAYEQYF
J gene: TRBJ2-7; clone size: NA; V gene: TRBV7-9; D gene: NA; CDR3 DNA: TGTGCCAGCAGCTTCTCAGGGCGGGACTACGAGCAGTACTTC; CDR3 protein: CASSFSGRDYEQYF
J gene: TRBJ2-1; clone size: NA; V gene: TRBV27; D gene: NA; CDR3 DNA: TGTGCCAGCAGTCCCAGCGCCCCCACTTTCGATGAGCAGTTCTTC; CDR3 protein: CASSPSAPTFDEQFF
J gene: TRBJ2-3; clone size: NA; V gene: TRBV19; D gene: TRBD1; CDR3 DNA: TGTGCCAGTAGCCAGGGGGTTGGCACAGATACGCAGTATTTT; CDR3 protein: CASSQGVGTDTQYF
J gene: TRBJ2-3; clone size: NA; V gene: TRBV5-1; D gene: TRBD2; CDR3 DNA: TGCGCCAGCAGCTCCAACCCTCCGGGACTAGCTGGCACAGATACGCAGTATTTT; CDR3 protein: CASSSNPPGLAGTDTQYF
J gene: TRBJ1-2; clone size: NA; V gene: TRBV19; D gene: NA; CDR3 DNA: TGTGCCAGTAGTAAGGGTGCAGCGGCCTTCCTTAACTATGGCTACACCTTC; CDR3 protein: CASSKGAAAFLNYGYTF
J gene: TRBJ2-6; clone size: NA; V gene: TRBV7-2; D gene: TRBD1; CDR3 DNA: TGTGCCAGCAGCTTAGACAGGGGGATACCCTCTGGGGCCAACGTCCTGACTTTC; CDR3 protein: CASSLDRGIPSGANVLTF
J gene: TRBJ1-4; clone size: NA; V gene: TRBV19; D gene: TRBD1; CDR3 DNA: TGTGCCAGTAGTTTACCGGGACAGGTAGAAAAACTGTTTTTT; CDR3 protein: CASSLPGQVEKLFF
J gene: TRBJ2-2; clone size: few; V gene: TRBV21-1; D gene: NA; CDR3 DNA: TGTGCCAGCAGCAAAGTTTCGAGGAGCGGGAGGGCCGGGGAGCTGTTTTTT; CDR3 protein: CASSKVSRSGRAGELFF
J gene: TRBJ2-7; clone size: NA; V gene: TRBV21-1; D gene: NA; CDR3 DNA: TGTGCCAGCAGCAGACCTTTAAGGCCAGGGGAGAATTACGAGCAGTACTTC; CDR3 protein: CASSRPLRPGENYEQYF